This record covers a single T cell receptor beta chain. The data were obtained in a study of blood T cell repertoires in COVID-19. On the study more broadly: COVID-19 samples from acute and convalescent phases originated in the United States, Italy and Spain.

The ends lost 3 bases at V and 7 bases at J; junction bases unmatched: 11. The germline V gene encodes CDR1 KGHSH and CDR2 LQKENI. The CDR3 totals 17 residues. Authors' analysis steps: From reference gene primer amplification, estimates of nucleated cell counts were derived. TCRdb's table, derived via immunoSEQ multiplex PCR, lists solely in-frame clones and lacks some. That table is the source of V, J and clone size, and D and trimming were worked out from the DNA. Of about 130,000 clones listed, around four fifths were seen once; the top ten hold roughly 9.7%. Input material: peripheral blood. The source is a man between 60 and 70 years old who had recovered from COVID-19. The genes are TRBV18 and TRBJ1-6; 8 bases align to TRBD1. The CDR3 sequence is CASSPLPRQGKNSPLHF. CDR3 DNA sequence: TGTGCCAGCTCACCGCTCCCCCGACAGGGGAAGAATTCACCCCTCCACTTT.